Following are 25 T cell receptor beta chains from one sample sequenced in a study of blood T cell repertoires in COVID-19. Sequencing used immunoSEQ multiplex PCR; TCRdb keeps in-frame clones, though not all of them. The table includes roughly 200,000 clones, around nine tenths detected once. Sequenced sample: peripheral blood. These receptors were obtained from a man aged 55-75 years with acute or convalescent COVID-19.

The chain is built from TRBV2 and TRBJ2-1, with D possibly matching TRBD2 (5 bases). The CDR3 covers 18 residues. V was cut by 6 bases and J by 0 bases, with 21 bases left in between. CDR1 and CDR2 (germline): SNHLY, FYNNEI. The CDR3 reads CASRGEQQRGSSYNEQFF. The CDR3 DNA reads as TGTGCCAGCAGGGGAGAGCAACAGCGAGGAAGCTCCTACAATGAGCAGTTCTTC.

The chain uses TRBV6-1 and TRBJ2-7; 7 nucleotides agree with TRBD1. V trimming: 2 bases; J trimming: 1 base; junction bases outside the gene matches: 8. Germline V gives CDR1 MNHNS, CDR2 SASEGT. The CDR3 loop spans 16 amino acids. In nucleotides, the CDR3 is TGTGCCAGCAGTGAACAAGTCGGGACAGCATCCTACGAGCAGTACTTC. This gives the protein CASSEQVGTASYEQYF.

This clone was observed a single time. The chain uses TRBV5-6 and TRBJ2-3; 12 bases line up with TRBD2. This CDR3 is 16 amino acids long. Germline V gives CDR1 SGHDT, CDR2 YYEEEE. Trimming took 0 bases from V and 5 from J; bases not matched to a gene: 4. The CDR3 reads CASSLGLAGGLDTQYF. The DNA of the CDR3 is TGTGCCAGCAGCTTGGGCCTAGCGGGGGGGTTAGATACGCAGTATTTT.

The rearrangement links TRBV6-5 to TRBJ1-5; TRBD1 matches at 7 bases. V lost 0 bases to trimming and J lost 6 bases; unmatched junction nucleotides: 5. CDR1 is MNHEY and CDR2 is SVGAGI in the germline V gene. CDR3 length: 15 amino acids. This CDR3 reads CASSYSAGGGQPQHF. The DNA of the CDR3 is TGTGCCAGCAGTTACTCAGCAGGGGGAGGTCAGCCCCAGCATTTT.

The gene calls are TRBV19 and TRBJ2-1; 12 positions match TRBD2. CDR1 and CDR2 (germline): LNHDA, SQIVND (reference sequence). The CDR3 is made up of 19 amino acids. Trimming removed 3 bases from V and 1 base from J; junction bases left unmatched: 10. The CDR3 loop is CASSIPWLAGGRSYNEQFF. CDR3 nucleotide sequence: TGTGCCAGTAGTATCCCGTGGCTAGCGGGGGGGCGGTCCTACAATGAGCAGTTCTTC. The full variable domain, rest sourced from reference TRBV19 and TRBJ2-1, is DGGITQSPKYLFRKEGQNVTLSCEQNLNHDAMYWYRQDPGQGLRLIYYSQIVNDFQKGDIAEGYSVSREKKESFPLTVTSAQKNPTAFYLCASSIPWLAGGRSYNEQFFGPGTRLTVL.

The CDR3 nucleotides read TGTGCCAGCAGCGAGGGACTAAACTACGAGCAGTACTTC. It yields the protein CASSEGLNYEQYF. This sequence joins TRBV9 and TRBJ2-7; 7 bases line up with TRBD2. The trim removed 3 bases at V and 3 bases at J, leaving 3 bases unmatched. Germline V gene sequence: CDR1 SGDLS, CDR2 YYNGEE. The CDR3 runs to 13 residues.

This CDR3 is CASSRGQHEQYF. CDR3 bases: TGTGCCAGCAGTCGGGGACAGCACGAGCAGTACTTC. The gene calls are TRBV28 and TRBJ2-7; 7 bases are shared with TRBD1. Unmatched junction bases numbered 3, after V lost 5 bases and J lost 5 bases. Germline CDR1 and CDR2: MDHEN and SYDVKM. The CDR3 is made up of 12 amino acids.

The chain links TRBV19 to TRBJ2-7; 12 bases are a match to TRBD1. V lost 5 bases and J lost 7; bases outside the gene matches: 9. The length of the CDR3 is 15 residues. CDR1 and CDR2 (germline): LNHDA, SQIVND (reference sequence). Here the CDR3 DNA reads TGTGCCAGTAGTCCGGGGACAGGGGGCGGATATGAGCAGTACTTC. It encodes CASSPGTGGGYEQYF. Variable domain in full (rest from reference TRBV19 and TRBJ2-7): DGGITQSPKYLFRKEGQNVTLSCEQNLNHDAMYWYRQDPGQGLRLIYYSQIVNDFQKGDIAEGYSVSREKKESFPLTVTSAQKNPTAFYLCASSPGTGGGYEQYFGPGTRLTVT.

With respect to this clone: Additional DNA sequences in this sample encode the identical CDR3. The CDR3 sequence: CASSQDGTSGGADTQYF. The DNA of the CDR3 is TGTGCCAGCAGCCAAGATGGGACTAGCGGGGGGGCAGATACGCAGTATTTT. The chain joins TRBV4-2 to TRBJ2-3, with TRBD2 matching 16 bases. The CDR3 is made up of 17 amino acids. The ends lost 0 bases at V and 4 bases at J; junction bases unmatched: 1. In germline, CDR1 is LGHNA, CDR2 YNFKEQ.

The V call is TRBV7-2, the J call TRBJ1-5; 8 bases line up with TRBD1. The CDR3 runs 14 residues. V gave up 4 bases and J gave up 4 bases; unmatched junction bases: 3. Germline V gene data show CDR1 as SGHTA and CDR2 as FQGNSA. The CDR3 loop is CASSSDRGNQPQHF. CDR3 in DNA: TGTGCCAGCAGCTCAGACAGGGGAAATCAGCCCCAGCATTTT.

The V and J genes are TRBV7-2 and TRBJ2-5, with D unresolved. V was shortened by 5 bases and J by 4 bases, with 14 bases between the two germline ends. Germline V gives CDR1 SGHTA, CDR2 FQGNSA. The CDR3 length is 14 residues. The CDR3 reads CASSVRSGGETQYF. CDR3 DNA sequence: TGTGCCAGCAGCGTCCGGAGTGGCGGAGAGACCCAGTACTTC.

This chain connects TRBV2 to TRBJ2-3; 9 bases are shared with TRBD1. Trimming took 4 bases from V and 0 from J; bases not matched to a gene: 8. Germline V gives CDR1 SNHLY, CDR2 FYNNEI. CDR3 length equals 17 residues. CDR3 nucleotide sequence: TGTGCCAGCAGTGGGCTTGGGACAGGGACTAGCACAGATACGCAGTATTTT. Its translation is CASSGLGTGTSTDTQYF.

This clone has a handful of counts. The chain carries TRBV5-5 and TRBJ1-2, with TRBD1 matching 9 bases. CDR1 and CDR2 (germline): SGHKS, YYEKEE (reference sequence). The CDR3 covers 14 residues. The V segment lost 2 bases and the J segment 5 bases; nucleotides outside the gene matches: 4. CDR3 sequence: CASSFDGQGYGYTF. CDR3 nucleotides: TGTGCCAGCAGCTTTGATGGACAGGGGTATGGCTACACCTTC. Full variable domain (outside the CDR3, taken from reference TRBV5-5 and TRBJ1-2): DAGVTQSPTHLIKTRGQQVTLRCSPISGHKSVSWYQQVLGQGPQFIFQYYEKEERGRGNFPDRFSARQFPNYSSELNVNALLLGDSALYLCASSFDGQGYGYTFGSGTRLTVV.

The chain joins TRBV11-1 to TRBJ1-1; 7 bases are a match to TRBD1. Germline lookup yields CDR1 SGHAT and CDR2 FQDESV (reference sequence). The CDR3 consists of 14 residues. J lost 10 bases, V lost 4 bases, and 12 bases had no gene match. The CDR3 region is CASSSTLQGLVAFF. The CDR3 nucleotides read TGTGCCAGCAGCTCCACCTTACAGGGGTTAGTAGCTTTCTTT.

The V and J genes are TRBV5-6 and TRBJ1-2; 7 bases are a match to TRBD1. The CDR3 has 15 amino acids. Germline CDR1 reads SGHDT; CDR2 reads YYEEEE. With V trimmed by 5 bases and J by 2 bases, 9 bases remained unmatched. CDR3 sequence reads: CASRSALQGNYGYTF. CDR3 nucleotides: TGTGCCAGCAGATCAGCGCTACAGGGGAACTATGGCTACACCTTC.

V usage is TRBV28 and J usage is TRBJ1-5; D unresolved. Germline V lookup: CDR1 MDHEN, CDR2 SYDVKM. V lost 6 bases to trimming and J lost 3 bases, with 12 bases between them. This CDR3 contains 14 residues. The CDR3 reads CASRITELNQPQHF. CDR3 sequence (DNA): TGTGCCAGCAGGATAACAGAGCTCAATCAGCCCCAGCATTTT.

The chain has TRBV28 and TRBJ1-1, with D maybe TRBD1 (6 bases). The CDR3 is 13 amino acids. Deletions cut 1 base from V and 6 bases from J, with 9 bases between. Germline V lookup: CDR1 MDHEN, CDR2 SYDVKM. This chain's CDR3 is CASSLSGTPEAFF. CDR3 nucleotides: TGTGCCAGCAGTTTATCGGGGACACCTGAAGCTTTCTTT.

The chain employs TRBV2 and TRBJ1-6, with D possibly matching TRBD1 (6 bases). Germline assignment: CDR1 SNHLY and CDR2 FYNNEI. The V gene lost 6 bases and the J gene lost 6 bases, with 15 bases spanning the gap. The CDR3 is made up of 15 amino acids. CDR3 sequence reads: CASRIQGTTNSPLHF. Written as DNA, the CDR3 is TGTGCCAGCAGAATCCAGGGGACGACTAATTCACCCCTCCACTTT.

This rearrangement joins TRBV19 to TRBJ1-4; 9 bases agree with TRBD1. The germline gives CDR1 LNHDA, CDR2 SQIVND (reference sequence). The CDR3 has 14 amino acids. After removal of 6 bases from V and 5 bases from J, the junction contained 4 bases not matched to a gene. The CDR3 is CASRDRGGNEKLFF. CDR3 DNA sequence: TGTGCCAGTAGGGACAGGGGAGGCAATGAAAAACTGTTTTTT.

This clone came up a few times. This chain uses TRBV7-3 with TRBJ2-2, with 7 bases matching TRBD1. Germline CDR1 is SGHTA and CDR2 is FQGTGA. Trimming cost V 8 bases and J 8 bases; bases outside gene matches: 5. CDR3 length: 12 residues. For the CDR3, the DNA is TGTGCCAGCGGGACAGCCCTAGGGGAGCTGTTTTTT. Protein: CASGTALGELFF.

The chain combines TRBV3-1 (or the pseudogene TRBV3-2) with TRBJ1-2, with a weak D call TRBD1 (5 bases). The germline V gene encodes CDR1 LGHDT and CDR2 YNNKEL (reference sequence). The CDR3 sequence is 14 residues long. Trimming shortened V by 1 base and J by 8 bases, and 14 bases separated the two germline ends. The CDR3 region has the DNA TGTGCCAGCAGCCAAGGGTTCAGGAGGGGAGGCTACACCTTC. Translation gives CASSQGFRRGGYTF.

This rearrangement joins TRBV5-1 to TRBJ2-5, with D tentatively TRBD1 (6 bases). This CDR3 is built from 14 residues. Germline V gene data show CDR1 as SGHRS and CDR2 as YFSETQ. The V gene lost 5 bases and the J gene lost 2 bases, with 13 bases spanning the gap. This CDR3 is CASRPTGRQETQYF. The CDR3 coding sequence is TGCGCCAGCAGGCCTACAGGGCGGCAAGAGACCCAGTACTTC.

The V and J genes are TRBV6-2 or TRBV6-3 and TRBJ2-6; D possibly corresponds to TRBD1 (5 bases). This CDR3 is built from 19 residues. CDR1 MNHEY and CDR2 SVGEGT come from the germline V gene. V was trimmed by 2 bases and J by 0 bases, leaving 17 bases between them. Here the CDR3 reads CASSYPREGSPSGANVLTF. DNA for the CDR3: TGTGCCAGCAGTTACCCCAGGGAAGGCAGCCCCTCTGGGGCCAACGTCCTGACTTTC.

J is TRBJ2-1 and V is TRBV5-1, with D possibly matching TRBD1 (6 bases). The CDR3 has 17 amino acids. The germline gives CDR1 SGHRS, CDR2 YFSETQ. V dropped 4 bases and J dropped 6 bases, with 23 bases sitting between them. The CDR3 sequence is CASSLMHSRGRSNEQFF. The CDR3 nucleotides read TGCGCCAGCAGCCTCATGCACTCTAGGGGGAGAAGCAATGAGCAGTTCTTC.

There are a few counts of this clone. The chain uses TRBV4-3 and TRBJ1-3; D gene uncertain. This CDR3 has 14 residues. Looked up from germline, CDR1 is LGHNA and CDR2 is YSLEER. Trimming left V 1 base short and J 8 bases short, with 12 bases between. The CDR3 loop is CASSQVRSRDTIYF. Here the CDR3 DNA reads TGCGCCAGCAGCCAAGTGAGGAGCCGGGACACCATATATTTT.